Listed below are T cell receptor beta chains from one sample, sequenced in a study of cytomegalovirus exposure and HLA in healthy donors. TCRdb's table, derived via immunoSEQ multiplex PCR, lists solely in-frame clones and lacks some. This table has approximately 200,000 clones, around three quarters appearing once. Sequenced: PBMCs. Receptor source: a man between 35 and 55 years old in good health and CMV-seronegative. Both conserved end residues are trimmed from each CDR3. The order of the fields is clone size, D gene, V gene, CDR3 protein. A D gene is named only where the DNA matches it firmly. The size entry is marked missing in some rows and otherwise reads once, few, many or a size class.

abundance: -
d_gene: TRBD1
v_gene: TRBV12-5
CDR3aa: ASGPDRGRWNTEAF

abundance: -
d_gene: -
v_gene: TRBV7-2
CDR3aa: ASSLMRVGETQY

abundance: -
d_gene: -
v_gene: TRBV6-1
CDR3aa: ASKARPEGAEAF

abundance: -
d_gene: TRBD1
v_gene: TRBV19
CDR3aa: ASSPQGQGYNEQF

abundance: few
d_gene: TRBD1
v_gene: TRBV10-3
CDR3aa: AIRKDGTGGYNEQF

abundance: -
d_gene: -
v_gene: TRBV29-1
CDR3aa: SGGLQETQY

abundance: -
d_gene: -
v_gene: TRBV2
CDR3aa: ASRAWETGNTGELF

abundance: -
d_gene: TRBD2
v_gene: TRBV2
CDR3aa: ASSVVVPSGQETQY

abundance: -
d_gene: -
v_gene: TRBV13
CDR3aa: ASSHSLRGPMGETQY

abundance: -
d_gene: -
v_gene: TRBV2
CDR3aa: ASSWGGGRGAF

abundance: once
d_gene: -
v_gene: TRBV5-6
CDR3aa: ASSLGQGRADTQY

abundance: -
d_gene: -
v_gene: TRBV18
CDR3aa: ASSPRRGDSYEQY

abundance: -
d_gene: TRBD2
v_gene: TRBV28
CDR3aa: ASKTYEVTSGRREQF

abundance: -
d_gene: -
v_gene: TRBV4-3
CDR3aa: ASSQDGSQRETQY

abundance: -
d_gene: TRBD1
v_gene: TRBV28
CDR3aa: ASRTTGASYEQY

abundance: few
d_gene: TRBD1
v_gene: TRBV7-9
CDR3aa: ASSPRQGIYEQY

abundance: -
d_gene: -
v_gene: TRBV4-3
CDR3aa: ASSQESNSYEQY

abundance: -
d_gene: TRBD2
v_gene: TRBV9
CDR3aa: ASTGGGYSTDTQY

abundance: -
d_gene: TRBD1
v_gene: TRBV29-1
CDR3aa: SVGLQGVYEQY

abundance: -
d_gene: TRBD1
v_gene: TRBV5-6
CDR3aa: ASSFGQGAVEAF

abundance: -
d_gene: -
v_gene: TRBV7-9
CDR3aa: ASSFGGSSSGNTIY

abundance: -
d_gene: TRBD1
v_gene: TRBV7-3
CDR3aa: ASSLATGGKDTQY

abundance: -
d_gene: TRBD1
v_gene: TRBV10-3
CDR3aa: AISPQGGGEKLF

abundance: once
d_gene: TRBD1
v_gene: TRBV5-6
CDR3aa: ASSLDRGRYGYT

abundance: -
d_gene: TRBD1
v_gene: TRBV5-6
CDR3aa: ASSNTGTAYNEQF

abundance: -
d_gene: -
v_gene: TRBV6-5
CDR3aa: ASSRDGQFYGYT

abundance: -
d_gene: -
v_gene: TRBV28
CDR3aa: ASSPTSRDTDTQY

abundance: -
d_gene: -
v_gene: TRBV9
CDR3aa: ASSPSWATSGNTIY

abundance: -
d_gene: -
v_gene: TRBV7-9
CDR3aa: ASRYQEVAF

abundance: -
d_gene: TRBD1
v_gene: TRBV6-5
CDR3aa: ASSWDRGEKLF

abundance: -
d_gene: -
v_gene: TRBV20-1
CDR3aa: SARTGYGYT

abundance: -
d_gene: -
v_gene: TRBV6-1
CDR3aa: ASSEVWGGSSGKLF

abundance: -
d_gene: TRBD1
v_gene: TRBV5-1
CDR3aa: ASWTGNTGELF

abundance: -
d_gene: -
v_gene: TRBV27
CDR3aa: ASSLGSSYNSPLH

abundance: -
d_gene: TRBD2
v_gene: TRBV27
CDR3aa: ASSLITLAGAYNEQF

abundance: -
d_gene: TRBD1
v_gene: TRBV27
CDR3aa: ASSLVGGSEAF

abundance: -
d_gene: TRBD1
v_gene: TRBV4-2
CDR3aa: ASSPGQGIDEQF

abundance: once
d_gene: TRBD1
v_gene: TRBV18
CDR3aa: ASSPNQGTGVNTEAF

abundance: -
d_gene: TRBD2
v_gene: TRBV7-3
CDR3aa: ASSLTLETSSSSTDTQY

abundance: -
d_gene: TRBD2
v_gene: TRBV19
CDR3aa: ASTNSGRANNEQY

abundance: -
d_gene: -
v_gene: TRBV4-2
CDR3aa: ASSQSREVYNEQF

abundance: few
d_gene: -
v_gene: TRBV5-4
CDR3aa: ASSQEVGAPDTQY

abundance: -
d_gene: -
v_gene: TRBV27
CDR3aa: ASSYGAPLAEAF

abundance: -
d_gene: TRBD2
v_gene: TRBV7-9
CDR3aa: ASSPKLAGGTDTQY

abundance: -
d_gene: TRBD1
v_gene: TRBV15
CDR3aa: ATSREPGQGGNTIY

abundance: -
d_gene: -
v_gene: TRBV5-4
CDR3aa: ASEGGTGSGANVLT

abundance: once
d_gene: -
v_gene: TRBV5-1
CDR3aa: ASSLSPPEEQY

abundance: once
d_gene: TRBD1
v_gene: TRBV18
CDR3aa: ASSPGTGSFYGYT

abundance: -
d_gene: TRBD2
v_gene: TRBV9
CDR3aa: ASSVLPALAGGWTDTQY

abundance: few
d_gene: TRBD2
v_gene: TRBV6-4
CDR3aa: ASSAGGAGYNEQF

abundance: -
d_gene: TRBD2
v_gene: TRBV10-3
CDR3aa: AISESQRDHGETQY

abundance: -
d_gene: -
v_gene: TRBV2
CDR3aa: ASNPGKGRYEQY

abundance: -
d_gene: -
v_gene: TRBV5-1
CDR3aa: ASSLSQGITGELF

abundance: -
d_gene: -
v_gene: TRBV4-1
CDR3aa: ASSQFRNEKLF